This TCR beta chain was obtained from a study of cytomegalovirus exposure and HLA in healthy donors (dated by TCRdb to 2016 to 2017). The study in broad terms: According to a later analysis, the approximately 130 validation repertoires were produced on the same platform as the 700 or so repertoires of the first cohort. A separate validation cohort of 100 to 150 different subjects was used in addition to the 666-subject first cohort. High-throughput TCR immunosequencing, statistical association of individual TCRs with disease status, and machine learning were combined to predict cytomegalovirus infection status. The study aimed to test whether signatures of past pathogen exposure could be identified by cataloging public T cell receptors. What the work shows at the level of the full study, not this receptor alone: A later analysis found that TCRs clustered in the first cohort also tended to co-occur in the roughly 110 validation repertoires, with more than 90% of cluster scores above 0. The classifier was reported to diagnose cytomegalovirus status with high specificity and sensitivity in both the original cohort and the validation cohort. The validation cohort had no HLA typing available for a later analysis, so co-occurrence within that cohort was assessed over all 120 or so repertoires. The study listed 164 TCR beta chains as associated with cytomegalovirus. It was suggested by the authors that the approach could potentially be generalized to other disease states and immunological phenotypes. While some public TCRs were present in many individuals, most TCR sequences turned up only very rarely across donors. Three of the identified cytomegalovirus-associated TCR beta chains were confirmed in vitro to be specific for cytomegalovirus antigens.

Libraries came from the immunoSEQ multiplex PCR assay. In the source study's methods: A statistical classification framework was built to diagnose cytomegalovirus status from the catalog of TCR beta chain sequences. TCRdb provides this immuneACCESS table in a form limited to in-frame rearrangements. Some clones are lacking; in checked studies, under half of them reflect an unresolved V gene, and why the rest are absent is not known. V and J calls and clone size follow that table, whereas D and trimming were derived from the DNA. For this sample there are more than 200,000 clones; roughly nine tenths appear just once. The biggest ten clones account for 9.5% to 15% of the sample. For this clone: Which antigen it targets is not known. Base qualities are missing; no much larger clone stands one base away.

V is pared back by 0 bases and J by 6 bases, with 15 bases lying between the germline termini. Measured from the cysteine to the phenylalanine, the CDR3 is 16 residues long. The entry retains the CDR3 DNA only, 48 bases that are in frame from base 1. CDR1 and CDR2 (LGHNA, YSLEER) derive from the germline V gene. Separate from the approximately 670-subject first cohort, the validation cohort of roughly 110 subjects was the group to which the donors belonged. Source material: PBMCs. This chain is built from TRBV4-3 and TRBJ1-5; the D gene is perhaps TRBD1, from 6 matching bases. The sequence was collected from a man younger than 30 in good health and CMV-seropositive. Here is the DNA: TGCGCCAGCAGCCAAGAAGCACAGGGCTGGGGTCAGCCCCAGCATTTT. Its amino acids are CASSQEAQGWGQPQHF.